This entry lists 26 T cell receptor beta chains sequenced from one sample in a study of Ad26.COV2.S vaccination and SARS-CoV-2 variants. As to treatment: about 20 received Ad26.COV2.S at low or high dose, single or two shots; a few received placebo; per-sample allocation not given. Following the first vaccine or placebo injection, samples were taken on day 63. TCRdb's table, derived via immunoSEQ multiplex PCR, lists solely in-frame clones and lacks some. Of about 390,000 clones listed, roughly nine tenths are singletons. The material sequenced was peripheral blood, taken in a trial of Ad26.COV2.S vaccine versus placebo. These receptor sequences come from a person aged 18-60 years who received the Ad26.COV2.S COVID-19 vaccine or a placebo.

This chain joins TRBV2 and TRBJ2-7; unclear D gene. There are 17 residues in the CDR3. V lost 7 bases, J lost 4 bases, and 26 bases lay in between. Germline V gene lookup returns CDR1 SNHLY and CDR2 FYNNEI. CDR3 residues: CASTPDLGISREYEQYF. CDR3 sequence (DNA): TGTGCCAGCACTCCGGATCTAGGAATAAGCCGAGAATACGAGCAGTACTTC. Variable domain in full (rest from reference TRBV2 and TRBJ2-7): EPEVTQTPSHQVTQMGQEVILRCVPISNHLYFYWYRQILGQKVEFLVSFYNNEISEKSEIFDDQFSVERPDGSNFTLKIRSTKLEDSAMYFCASTPDLGISREYEQYFGPGTRLTVT.

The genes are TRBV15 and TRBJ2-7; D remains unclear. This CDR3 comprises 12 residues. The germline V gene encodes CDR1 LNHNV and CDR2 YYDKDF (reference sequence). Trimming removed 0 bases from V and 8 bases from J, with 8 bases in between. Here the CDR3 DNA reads TGTGCCACCAGCAGAGATGTGGGAAAGCAGTACTTC. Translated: CATSRDVGKQYF.

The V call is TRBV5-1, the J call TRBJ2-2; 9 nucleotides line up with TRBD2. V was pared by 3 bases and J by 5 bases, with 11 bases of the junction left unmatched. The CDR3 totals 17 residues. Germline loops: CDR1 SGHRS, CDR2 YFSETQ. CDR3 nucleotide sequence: TGCGCCAGCAGCTCTTCTCGCGGGGGGGCCCGAACCGGGGAGCTGTTTTTT. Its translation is CASSSSRGGARTGELFF.

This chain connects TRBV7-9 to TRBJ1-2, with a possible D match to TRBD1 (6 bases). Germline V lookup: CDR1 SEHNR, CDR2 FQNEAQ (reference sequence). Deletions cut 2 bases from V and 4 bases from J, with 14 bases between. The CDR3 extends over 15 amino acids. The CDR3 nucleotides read TGTGCCAGCAGCTTATACAGGGAAAATTCCTATGGCTACACCTTC. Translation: CASSLYRENSYGYTF.

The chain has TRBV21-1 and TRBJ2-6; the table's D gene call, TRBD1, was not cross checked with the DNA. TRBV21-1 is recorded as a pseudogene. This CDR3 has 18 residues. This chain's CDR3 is CASSAIRSQGSGANVLTF. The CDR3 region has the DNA TGTGCCAGCAGCGCGATTCGCTCCCAGGGCTCTGGGGCCAACGTCCTGACTTTC.

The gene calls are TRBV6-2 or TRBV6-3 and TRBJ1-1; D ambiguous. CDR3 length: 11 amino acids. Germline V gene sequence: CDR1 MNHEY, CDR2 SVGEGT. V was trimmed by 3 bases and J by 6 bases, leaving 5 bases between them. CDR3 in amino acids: CASSYPAEAFF. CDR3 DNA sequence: TGTGCCAGCAGTTATCCTGCTGAAGCTTTCTTT.

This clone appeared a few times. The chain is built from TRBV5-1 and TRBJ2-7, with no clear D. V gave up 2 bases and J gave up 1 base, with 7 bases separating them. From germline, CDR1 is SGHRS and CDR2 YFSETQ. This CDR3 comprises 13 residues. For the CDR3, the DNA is TGCGCCAGCAGCTTCTCAGTTTCCTACGAGCAGTACTTC. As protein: CASSFSVSYEQYF.

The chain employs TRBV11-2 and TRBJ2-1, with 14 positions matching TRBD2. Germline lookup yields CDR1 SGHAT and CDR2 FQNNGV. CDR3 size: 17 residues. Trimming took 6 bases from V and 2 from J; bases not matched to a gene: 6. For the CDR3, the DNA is TGTGCCAGCAGTTCGGGACTAGCGGGGGAGACCTACAATGAGCAGTTCTTC. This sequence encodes CASSSGLAGETYNEQFF.

The CDR3 nucleotides are TGTGCCAGCAGCAAAGGGGTAGGGCAGGGTTACACCGGGGAGCTGTTTTTT. It yields the protein CASSKGVGQGYTGELFF. The chain carries TRBV21-1 and TRBJ2-2; TRBD1, the table's D call, lacks a check against the DNA. TRBV21-1 is labeled a pseudogene. The CDR3 contains 17 residues.

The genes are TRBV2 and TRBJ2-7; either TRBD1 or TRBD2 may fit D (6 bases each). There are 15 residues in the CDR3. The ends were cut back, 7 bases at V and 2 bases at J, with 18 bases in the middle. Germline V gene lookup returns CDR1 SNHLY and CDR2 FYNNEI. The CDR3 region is CASIRGRPTPYEQYF. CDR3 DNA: TGTGCCAGCATACGGGGGCGACCAACCCCCTACGAGCAGTACTTC.

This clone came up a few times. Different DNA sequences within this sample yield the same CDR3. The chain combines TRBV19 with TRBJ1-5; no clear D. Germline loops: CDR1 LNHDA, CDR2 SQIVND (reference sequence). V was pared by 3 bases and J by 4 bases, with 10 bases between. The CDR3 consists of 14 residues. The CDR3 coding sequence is TGTGCCAGTAGTATTTCGACCACGAATCAGCCCCAGCATTTT. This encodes CASSISTTNQPQHF. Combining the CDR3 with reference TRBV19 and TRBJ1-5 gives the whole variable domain DGGITQSPKYLFRKEGQNVTLSCEQNLNHDAMYWYRQDPGQGLRLIYYSQIVNDFQKGDIAEGYSVSREKKESFPLTVTSAQKNPTAFYLCASSISTTNQPQHFGDGTRLSIL.

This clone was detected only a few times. In DNA form, the CDR3 reads TGTGCCAGCAGTAAGCAGGGGAGCAACTATGGCTACACCTTC. This translates into CASSKQGSNYGYTF. The V call is TRBV6-5, the J call TRBJ1-2, with a tentative D call TRBD1 (6 bases). Per the germline V gene, CDR1 is MNHEY and CDR2 is SVGAGI. The CDR3 has 14 amino acids. V was cut by 5 bases and J by 2 bases, with 12 bases left in between.

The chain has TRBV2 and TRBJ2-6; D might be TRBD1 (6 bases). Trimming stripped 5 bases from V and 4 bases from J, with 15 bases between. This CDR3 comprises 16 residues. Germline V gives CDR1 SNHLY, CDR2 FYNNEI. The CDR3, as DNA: TGTGCCAGCAGTTCTTACACAGGGTTAGGGGCCAACGTCCTGACTTTC. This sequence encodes CASSSYTGLGANVLTF.

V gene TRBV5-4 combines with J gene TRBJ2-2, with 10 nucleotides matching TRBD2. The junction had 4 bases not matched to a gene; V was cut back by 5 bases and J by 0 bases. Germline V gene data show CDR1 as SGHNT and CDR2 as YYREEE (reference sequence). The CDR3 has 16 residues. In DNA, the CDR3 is TGTGCCAGCAGAGCTAGCGGGGGATCGAACACCGGGGAGCTGTTTTTT. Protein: CASRASGGSNTGELFF.

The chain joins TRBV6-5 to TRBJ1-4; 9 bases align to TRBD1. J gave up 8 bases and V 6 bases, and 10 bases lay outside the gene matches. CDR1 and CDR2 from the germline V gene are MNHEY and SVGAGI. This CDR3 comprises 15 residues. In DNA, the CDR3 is TGTGCCAGCAGGATTGACGGGGACAGGGAAGAAAAACTGTTTTTT. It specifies CASRIDGDREEKLFF.

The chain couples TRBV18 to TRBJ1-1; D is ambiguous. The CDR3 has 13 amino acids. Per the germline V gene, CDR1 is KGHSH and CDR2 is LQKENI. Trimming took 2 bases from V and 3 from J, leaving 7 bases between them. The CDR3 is CASSPLADTEAFF. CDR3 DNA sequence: TGTGCCAGCTCACCATTGGCGGACACTGAAGCTTTCTTT.

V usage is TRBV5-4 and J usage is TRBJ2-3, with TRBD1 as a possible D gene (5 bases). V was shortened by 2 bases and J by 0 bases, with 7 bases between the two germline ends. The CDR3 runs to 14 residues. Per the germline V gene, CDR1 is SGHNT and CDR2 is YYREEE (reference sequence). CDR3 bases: TGTGCCAGCAGCTTCGGACAAAGCACAGATACGCAGTATTTT. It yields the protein CASSFGQSTDTQYF.

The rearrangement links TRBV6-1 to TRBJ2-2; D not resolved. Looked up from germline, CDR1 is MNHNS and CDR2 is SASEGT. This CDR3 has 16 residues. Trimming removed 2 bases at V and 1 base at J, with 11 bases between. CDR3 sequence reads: CASSEIVGGNTGELFF. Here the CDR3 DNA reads TGTGCCAGCAGTGAAATCGTAGGCGGGAACACCGGGGAGCTGTTTTTT.

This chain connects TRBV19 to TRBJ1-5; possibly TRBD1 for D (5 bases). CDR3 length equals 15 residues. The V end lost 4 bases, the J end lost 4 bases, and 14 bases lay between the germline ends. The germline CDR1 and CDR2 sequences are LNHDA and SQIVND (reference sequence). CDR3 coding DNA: TGTGCCAGTAGTACGGACAAGGGAGGGAATCAGCCCCAGCATTTT. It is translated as CASSTDKGGNQPQHF.

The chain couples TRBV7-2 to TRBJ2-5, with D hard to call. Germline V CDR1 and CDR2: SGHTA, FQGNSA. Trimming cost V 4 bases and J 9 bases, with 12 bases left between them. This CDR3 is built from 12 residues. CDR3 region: CASSSPPGAQYF. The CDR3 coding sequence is TGTGCCAGCAGCTCCCCGCCTGGGGCCCAGTACTTC.

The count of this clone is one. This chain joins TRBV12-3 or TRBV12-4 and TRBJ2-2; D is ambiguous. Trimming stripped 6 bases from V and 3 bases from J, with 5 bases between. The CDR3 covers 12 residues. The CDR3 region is CASSLDTGELFF. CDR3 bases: TGTGCCAGCAGCTTGGACACCGGGGAGCTGTTTTTT.

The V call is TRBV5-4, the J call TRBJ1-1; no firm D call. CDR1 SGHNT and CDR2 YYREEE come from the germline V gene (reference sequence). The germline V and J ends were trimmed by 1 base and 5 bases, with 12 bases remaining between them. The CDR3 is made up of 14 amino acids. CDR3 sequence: CASSLLGGRTEAFF. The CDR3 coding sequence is TGTGCCAGCAGCTTGTTGGGAGGGAGGACTGAAGCTTTCTTT.

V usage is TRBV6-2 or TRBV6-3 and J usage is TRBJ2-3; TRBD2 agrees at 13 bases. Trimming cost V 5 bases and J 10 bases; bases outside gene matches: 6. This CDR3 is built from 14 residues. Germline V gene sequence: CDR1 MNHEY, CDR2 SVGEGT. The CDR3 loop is CASSRTSGGVSQYF. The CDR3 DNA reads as TGTGCCAGCAGTCGGACTAGCGGGGGTGTTTCGCAGTATTTT.

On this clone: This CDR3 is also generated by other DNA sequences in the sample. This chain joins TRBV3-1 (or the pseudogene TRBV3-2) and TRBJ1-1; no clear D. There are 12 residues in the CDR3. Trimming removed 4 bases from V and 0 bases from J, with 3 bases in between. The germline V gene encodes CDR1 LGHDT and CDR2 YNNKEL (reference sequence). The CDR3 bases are TGTGCCAGCAGCCCCCTGAACACTGAAGCTTTCTTT. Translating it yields CASSPLNTEAFF.

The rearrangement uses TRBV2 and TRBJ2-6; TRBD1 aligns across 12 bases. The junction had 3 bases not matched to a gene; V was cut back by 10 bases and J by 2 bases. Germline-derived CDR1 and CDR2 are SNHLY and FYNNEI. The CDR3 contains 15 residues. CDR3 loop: CATGTGGAGANVLTF. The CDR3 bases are TGTGCCACCGGGACAGGGGGCGCTGGGGCCAACGTCCTGACTTTC.

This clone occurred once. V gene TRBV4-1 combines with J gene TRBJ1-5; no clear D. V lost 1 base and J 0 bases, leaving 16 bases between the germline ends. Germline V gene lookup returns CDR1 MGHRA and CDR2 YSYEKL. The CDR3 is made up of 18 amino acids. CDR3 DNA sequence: TGCGCCAGCAGCCAAGGCATACGGAGAGATAATAGCAATCAGCCCCAGCATTTT. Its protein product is CASSQGIRRDNSNQPQHF.